This note documents a single T cell receptor beta chain sequence. No antigen is known for it. The sample is drawn from a study of post-analysis software for immune sequencing data. Study overall: Relapsing-remitting, secondary progressive and progressive-relapsing multiple sclerosis courses were included. Study-level results: Those with multiple sclerosis, the patient group, showed significantly lower normalized Chao1 diversity than controls. When the samples were clustered directly with F measure, those that had been prepared in the same batch showed strong co-clustering. The study found TRBV5-6, TRBV5-1 and TRBV20-1 among five or six TRBV segments more frequent in patients than controls.

Presence of unique molecular identifiers characterized the TCR beta cDNA libraries. Input populations of 1 to 10 million T cells gave rise to around 480,000 cDNA molecules. TCRdb recomputed calls from the PCR reads with MiXCR, one row per CDR3 protein. The table lists under 650,000 distinct CDR3 sequences, around 40% of them singletons. V lost 4 bases and J lost 4; bases outside the gene matches: 3. Germline V gene data show CDR1 as KGHDR and CDR2 as SFDVKD. This CDR3 has 16 amino acids. Sequencing was carried out using blood. The chain is built from TRBV24-1 and TRBJ2-2; 12 bases are a match to TRBD2. This TCR came from a girl aged 10-17 years with multiple sclerosis. The CDR3 region is CATSDGLAGITGELFF. The DNA for the CDR3 is TGTGCCACCAGTGACGGACTAGCGGGAATCACCGGGGAGCTGTTTTTT.